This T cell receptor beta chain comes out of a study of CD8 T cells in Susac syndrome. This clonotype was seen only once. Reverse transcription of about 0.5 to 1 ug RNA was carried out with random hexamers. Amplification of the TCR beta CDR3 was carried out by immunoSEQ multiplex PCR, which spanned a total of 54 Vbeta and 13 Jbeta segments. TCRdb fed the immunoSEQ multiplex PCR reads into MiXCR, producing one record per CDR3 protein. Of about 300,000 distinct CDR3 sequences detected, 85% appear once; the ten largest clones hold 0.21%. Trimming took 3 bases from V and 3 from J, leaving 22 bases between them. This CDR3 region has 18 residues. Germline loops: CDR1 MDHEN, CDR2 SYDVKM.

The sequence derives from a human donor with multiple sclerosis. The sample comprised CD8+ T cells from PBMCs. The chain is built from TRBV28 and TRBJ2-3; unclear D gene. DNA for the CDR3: TGTGCCAGCAGTTTCTCCTATTCAGGCCTCGGATCGACAGATACGCAGTATTTT. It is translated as CASSFSYSGLGSTDTQYF.